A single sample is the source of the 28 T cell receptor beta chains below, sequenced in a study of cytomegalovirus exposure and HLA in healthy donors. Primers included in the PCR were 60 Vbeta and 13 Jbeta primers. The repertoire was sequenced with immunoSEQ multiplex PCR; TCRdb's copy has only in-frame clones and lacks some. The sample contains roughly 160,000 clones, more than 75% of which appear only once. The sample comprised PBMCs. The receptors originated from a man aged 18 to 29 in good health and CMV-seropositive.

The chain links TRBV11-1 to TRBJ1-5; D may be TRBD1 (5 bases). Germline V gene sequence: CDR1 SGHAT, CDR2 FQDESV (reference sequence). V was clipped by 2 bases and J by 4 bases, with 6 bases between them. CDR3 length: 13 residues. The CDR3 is CASSLHRNQPQHF. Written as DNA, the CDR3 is TGTGCCAGCAGCTTACACAGGAATCAGCCCCAGCATTTT.

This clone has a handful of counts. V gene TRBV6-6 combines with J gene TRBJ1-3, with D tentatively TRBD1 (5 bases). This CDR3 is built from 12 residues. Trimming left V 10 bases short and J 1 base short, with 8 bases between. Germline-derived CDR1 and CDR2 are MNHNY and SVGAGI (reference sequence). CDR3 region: CATGGSGNTIYF. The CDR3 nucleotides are TGTGCCACCGGGGGGTCTGGAAACACCATATATTTT.

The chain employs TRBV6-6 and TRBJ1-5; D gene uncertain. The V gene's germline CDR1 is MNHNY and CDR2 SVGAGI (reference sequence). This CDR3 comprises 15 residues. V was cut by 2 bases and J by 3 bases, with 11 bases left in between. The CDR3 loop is CASSYGFGNNQPQHF. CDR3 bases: TGTGCCAGCAGTTACGGTTTCGGGAACAATCAGCCCCAGCATTTT.

The CDR3 sequence is CASSPWTGIAEAFF. Here the CDR3 DNA reads TGTGCCAGCAGCCCCTGGACAGGGATCGCTGAAGCTTTCTTT. The rearrangement joins TRBV7-6 to TRBJ1-1; 8 bases agree with TRBD1. Per germline, CDR1 SGHVS and CDR2 FNYEAQ. The CDR3 runs to 14 residues. V dropped 5 bases and J dropped 6; count of bases not matched to a gene: 8. Variable domain in full (rest from reference TRBV7-6 and TRBJ1-1): GAGVSQSPRYKVTKRGQDVALRCDPISGHVSLYWYRQALGQGPEFLTYFNYEAQQDKSGLPNDRFSAERPEGSISTLTIQRTEQRDSAMYRCASSPWTGIAEAFFGQGTRLTVV.

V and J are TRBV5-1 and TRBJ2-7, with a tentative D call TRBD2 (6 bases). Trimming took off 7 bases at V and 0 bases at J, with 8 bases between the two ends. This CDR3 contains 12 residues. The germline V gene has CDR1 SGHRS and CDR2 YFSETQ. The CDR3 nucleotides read TGCGCCAGCGGAGGGTACTCCTACGAGCAGTACTTC. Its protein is CASGGYSYEQYF.

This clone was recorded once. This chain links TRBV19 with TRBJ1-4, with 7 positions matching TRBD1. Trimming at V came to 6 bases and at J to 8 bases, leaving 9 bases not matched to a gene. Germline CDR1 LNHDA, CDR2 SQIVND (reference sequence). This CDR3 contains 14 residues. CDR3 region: CASSPWTDREKLFF. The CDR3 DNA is TGTGCCAGTAGCCCCTGGACGGACAGGGAAAAACTGTTTTTT. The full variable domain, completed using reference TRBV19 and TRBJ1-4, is DGGITQSPKYLFRKEGQNVTLSCEQNLNHDAMYWYRQDPGQGLRLIYYSQIVNDFQKGDIAEGYSVSREKKESFPLTVTSAQKNPTAFYLCASSPWTDREKLFFGSGTQLSVL.

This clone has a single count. CDR3 in amino acids: CATSRRSSNQPQHF. The CDR3 region has the DNA TGTGCCACCAGCAGGCGGAGCAGCAATCAGCCCCAGCATTTT. The chain uses TRBV15 and TRBJ1-5; no firm D call. The CDR3 extends over 14 amino acids. CDR1 LNHNV and CDR2 YYDKDF come from the germline V gene (reference sequence). V was clipped by 3 bases and J by 1 base, with 7 bases between them.

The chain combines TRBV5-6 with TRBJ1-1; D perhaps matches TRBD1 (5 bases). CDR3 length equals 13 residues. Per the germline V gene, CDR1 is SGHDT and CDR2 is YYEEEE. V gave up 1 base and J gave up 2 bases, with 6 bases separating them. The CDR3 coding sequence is TGTGCCAGCAGCTTGACAGGTAACACTGAAGCTTTCTTT. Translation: CASSLTGNTEAFF. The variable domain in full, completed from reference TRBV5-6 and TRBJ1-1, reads DAGVTQSPTHLIKTRGQQVTLRCSPKSGHDTVSWYQQALGQGPQFIFQYYEEEERQRGNFPDRFSGHQFPNYSSELNVNALLLGDSALYLCASSLTGNTEAFFGQGTRLTVV.

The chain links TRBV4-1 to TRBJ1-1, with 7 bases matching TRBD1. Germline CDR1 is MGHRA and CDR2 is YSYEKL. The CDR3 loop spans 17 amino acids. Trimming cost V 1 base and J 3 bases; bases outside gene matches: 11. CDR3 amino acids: CASSQGPARGGDTEAFF. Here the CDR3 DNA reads TGCGCCAGCAGCCAAGGCCCCGCTCGAGGGGGCGACACTGAAGCTTTCTTT.

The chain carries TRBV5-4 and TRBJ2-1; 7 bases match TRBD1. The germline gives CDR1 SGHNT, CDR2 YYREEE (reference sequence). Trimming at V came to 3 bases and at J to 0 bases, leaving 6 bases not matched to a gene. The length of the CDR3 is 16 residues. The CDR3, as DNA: TGTGCCAGCAGCTCTGACAGGGCGGGCTCCTACAATGAGCAGTTCTTC. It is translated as CASSSDRAGSYNEQFF.

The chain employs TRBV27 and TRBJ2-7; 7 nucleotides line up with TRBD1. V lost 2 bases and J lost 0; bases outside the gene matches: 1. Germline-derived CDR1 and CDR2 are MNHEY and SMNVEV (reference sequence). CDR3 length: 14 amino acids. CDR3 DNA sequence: TGTGCCAGCAGTTTAGGGACAGCCTCCTACGAGCAGTACTTC. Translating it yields CASSLGTASYEQYF.

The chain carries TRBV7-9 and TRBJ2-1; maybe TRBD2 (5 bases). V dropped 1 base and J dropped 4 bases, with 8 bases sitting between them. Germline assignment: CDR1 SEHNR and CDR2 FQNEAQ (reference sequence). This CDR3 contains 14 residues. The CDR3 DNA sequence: TGTGCCAGCAGCTTAGATCCGGGGTACAATGAGCAGTTCTTC. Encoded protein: CASSLDPGYNEQFF.

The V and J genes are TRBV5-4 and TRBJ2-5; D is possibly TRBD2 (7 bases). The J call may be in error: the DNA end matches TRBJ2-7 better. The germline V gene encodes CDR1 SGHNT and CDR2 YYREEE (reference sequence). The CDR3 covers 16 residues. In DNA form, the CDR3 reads TGTGCCAGCAGCCCGGGTTCGGGGGGCCTTTTTAACGAGCAGTACTTC. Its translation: CASSPGSGGLFNEQYF.

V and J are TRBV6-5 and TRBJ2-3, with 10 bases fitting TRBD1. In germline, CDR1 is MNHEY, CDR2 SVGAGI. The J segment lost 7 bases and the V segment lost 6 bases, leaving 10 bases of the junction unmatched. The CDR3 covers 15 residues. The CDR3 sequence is CASRKTRDRGHTQYF. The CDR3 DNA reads TGTGCCAGCAGGAAAACCCGGGACAGGGGACATACGCAGTATTTT.

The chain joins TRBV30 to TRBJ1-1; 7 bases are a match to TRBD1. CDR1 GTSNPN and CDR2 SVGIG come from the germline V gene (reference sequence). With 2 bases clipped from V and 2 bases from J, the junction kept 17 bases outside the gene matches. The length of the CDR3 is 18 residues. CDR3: CAWSRYKTGRKLNTEAFF. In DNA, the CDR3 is TGTGCCTGGAGTCGATATAAGACAGGGAGAAAGTTAAACACTGAAGCTTTCTTT.

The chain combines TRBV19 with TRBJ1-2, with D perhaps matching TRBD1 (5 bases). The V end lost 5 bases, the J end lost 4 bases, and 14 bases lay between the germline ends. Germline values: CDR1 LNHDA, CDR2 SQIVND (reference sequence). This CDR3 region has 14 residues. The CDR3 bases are TGTGCCAGTAGTCCGGGACTGACTACCTATGGCTACACCTTC. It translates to CASSPGLTTYGYTF.

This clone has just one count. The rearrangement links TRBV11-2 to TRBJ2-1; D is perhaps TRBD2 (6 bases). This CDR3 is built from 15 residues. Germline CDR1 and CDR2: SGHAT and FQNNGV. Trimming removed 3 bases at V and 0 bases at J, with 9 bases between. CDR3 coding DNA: TGTGCCAGCAGCTTTAGGCGGGGCTCCTACAATGAGCAGTTCTTC. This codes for CASSFRRGSYNEQFF. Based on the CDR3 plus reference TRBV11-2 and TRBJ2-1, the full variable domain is EAGVAQSPRYKIIEKRQSVAFWCNPISGHATLYWYQQILGQGPKLLIQFQNNGVVDDSQLPKDRFSAERLKGVDSTLKIQPAKLEDSAVYLCASSFRRGSYNEQFFGPGTRLTVL.

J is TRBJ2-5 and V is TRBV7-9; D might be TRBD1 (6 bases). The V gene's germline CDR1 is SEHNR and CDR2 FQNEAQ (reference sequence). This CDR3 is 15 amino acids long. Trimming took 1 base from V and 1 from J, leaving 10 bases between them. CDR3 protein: CASSLDRVAQETQYF. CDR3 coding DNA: TGTGCCAGCAGCTTAGACAGGGTTGCCCAAGAGACCCAGTACTTC. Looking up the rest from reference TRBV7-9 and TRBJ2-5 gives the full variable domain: DTGVSQNPRHKITKRGQNVTFRCDPISEHNRLYWYRQTLGQGPEFLTYFQNEAQLEKSRLLSDRFSAERPKGSFSTLEIQRTEQGDSAMYLCASSLDRVAQETQYFGPGTRLLVL.

CDR3 nucleotides: TGTGCCAGCAGCTCCGGACAGTCATACGAGCAGTACTTC. As protein: CASSSGQSYEQYF. V usage is TRBV13 and J usage is TRBJ2-7, with D possibly being TRBD1 (6 bases). Germline V gives CDR1 PRHDT, CDR2 FYEKMQ (reference sequence). The CDR3 has 13 residues. V was clipped by 4 bases and J by 4 bases, with 11 bases between them.

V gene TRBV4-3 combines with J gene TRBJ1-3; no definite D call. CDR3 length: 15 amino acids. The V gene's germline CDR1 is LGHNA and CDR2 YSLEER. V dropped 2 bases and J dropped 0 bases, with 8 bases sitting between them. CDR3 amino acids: CASSQTRASGNTIYF. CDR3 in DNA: TGCGCCAGCAGCCAAACGAGGGCCTCTGGAAACACCATATATTTT.

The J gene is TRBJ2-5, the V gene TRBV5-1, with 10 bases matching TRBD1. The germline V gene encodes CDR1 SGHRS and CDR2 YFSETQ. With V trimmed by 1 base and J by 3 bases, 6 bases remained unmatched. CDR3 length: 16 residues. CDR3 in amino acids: CASSLPPGQGKETQYF. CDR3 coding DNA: TGCGCCAGCAGCTTGCCACCGGGACAGGGGAAAGAGACCCAGTACTTC. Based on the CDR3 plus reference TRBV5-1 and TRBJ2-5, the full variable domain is KAGVTQTPRYLIKTRGQQVTLSCSPISGHRSVSWYQQTPGQGLQFLFEYFSETQRNKGNFPGRFSGRQFSNSRSEMNVSTLELGDSALYLCASSLPPGQGKETQYFGPGTRLLVL.

CDR3 DNA sequence: TGTGCCAGCAGTACCTCCACTTCTGGGGCCAACGTCCTGACTTTC. It is translated as CASSTSTSGANVLTF. V is TRBV6-1 and J is TRBJ2-6; D is ambiguous. Germline V gene lookup returns CDR1 MNHNS and CDR2 SASEGT. This CDR3 contains 15 residues. The V and J ends lost 5 bases and 1 base respectively, with 9 bases between them.

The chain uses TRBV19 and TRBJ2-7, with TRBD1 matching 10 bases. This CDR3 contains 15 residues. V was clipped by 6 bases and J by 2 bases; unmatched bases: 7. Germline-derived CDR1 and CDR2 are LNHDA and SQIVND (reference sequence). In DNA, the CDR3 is TGTGCCAGTAGCAGCGGACAGGGGGTCCCCTACGAGCAGTACTTC. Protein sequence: CASSSGQGVPYEQYF.

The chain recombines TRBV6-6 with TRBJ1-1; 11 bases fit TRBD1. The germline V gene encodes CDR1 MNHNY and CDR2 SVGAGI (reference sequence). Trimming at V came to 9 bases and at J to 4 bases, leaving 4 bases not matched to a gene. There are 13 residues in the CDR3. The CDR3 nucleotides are TGTGCCAGTCGGGGACAGGGGGGCACTGAAGCTTTCTTT. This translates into CASRGQGGTEAFF.

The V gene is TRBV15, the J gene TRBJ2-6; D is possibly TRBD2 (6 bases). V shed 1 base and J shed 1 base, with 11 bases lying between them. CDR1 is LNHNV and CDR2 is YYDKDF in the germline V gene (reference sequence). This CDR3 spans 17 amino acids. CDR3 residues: CATSRGDGRSGANVLTF. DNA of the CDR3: TGTGCCACCAGCAGAGGGGACGGGAGATCTGGGGCCAACGTCCTGACTTTC.

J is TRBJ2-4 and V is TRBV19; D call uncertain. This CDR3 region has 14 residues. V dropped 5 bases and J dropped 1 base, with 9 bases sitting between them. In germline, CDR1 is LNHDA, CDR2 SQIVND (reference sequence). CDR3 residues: CASSVALAKNIQYF. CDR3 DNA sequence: TGTGCCAGTAGTGTGGCATTGGCCAAAAACATTCAGTACTTC.

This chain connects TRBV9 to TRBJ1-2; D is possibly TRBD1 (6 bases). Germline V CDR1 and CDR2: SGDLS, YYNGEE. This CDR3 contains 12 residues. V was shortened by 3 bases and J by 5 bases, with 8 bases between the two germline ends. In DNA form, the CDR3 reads TGTGCCAGCAGCGCGACAGGTTATGGCTACACCTTC. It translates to CASSATGYGYTF.

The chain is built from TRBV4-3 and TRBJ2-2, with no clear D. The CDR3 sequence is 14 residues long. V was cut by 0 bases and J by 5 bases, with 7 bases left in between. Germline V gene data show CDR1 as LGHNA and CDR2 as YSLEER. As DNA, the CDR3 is TGCGCCAGCAGCCAAGACCGCGGTACCGGGGAGCTGTTTTTT. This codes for CASSQDRGTGELFF.